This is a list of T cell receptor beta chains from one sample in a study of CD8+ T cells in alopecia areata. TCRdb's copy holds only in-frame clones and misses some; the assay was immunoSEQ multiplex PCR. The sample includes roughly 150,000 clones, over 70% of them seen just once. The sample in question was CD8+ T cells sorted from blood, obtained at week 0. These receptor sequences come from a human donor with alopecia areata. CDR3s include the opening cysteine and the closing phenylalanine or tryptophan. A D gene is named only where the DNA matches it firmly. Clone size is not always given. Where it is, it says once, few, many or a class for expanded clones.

CASSLDWDRETDTRYF	TGTGCCAGCAGCTTGGATTGGGACAGGGAAACAGATACGCGGTATTTT	TRBV5-6	TRBJ2-3	TRBD1	NA
CASSDPGAGELFF	TGCGCCAGCAGTGATCCGGGGGCCGGGGAGCTGTTTTTT	TRBV10-1	TRBJ2-2	NA	NA
CASMAVAKNIQYF	TGTGCCAGCATGGCGGTAGCCAAAAACATTCAGTACTTC	TRBV2	TRBJ2-4	NA	once
CASSETTSPGELFF	TGTGCCAGCAGTGAAACTACTAGTCCCGGGGAGCTGTTTTTT	TRBV6-4	TRBJ2-2	NA	many
CASSVGGRQISSYNEQFF	TGTGCCAGCAGTGTAGGGGGTCGCCAGATCTCCTCCTACAATGAGCAGTTCTTC	TRBV2	TRBJ2-1	NA	NA
CASSLVGLSTPEQYF	TGCGCCAGCAGCTTGGTGGGCCTGTCGACGCCTGAGCAGTACTTC	TRBV5-1	TRBJ2-7	NA	once
CASSTRSSYNSPLHF	TGTGCCAGCTCTACCAGGAGCTCCTATAATTCACCCCTCCACTTT	TRBV27	TRBJ1-6	NA	NA
CASSHLAGGLGEQYF	TGCGCCAGCAGCCACTTAGCGGGAGGGCTAGGCGAGCAGTACTTC	TRBV4-1	TRBJ2-7	TRBD2	NA
CASSYGPSPNQPQHF	TGTGCCAGCAGTTATGGTCCATCCCCTAATCAGCCCCAGCATTTT	TRBV6-5	TRBJ1-5	NA	NA
CASSGARGEHWNTEAFF	TGTGCCAGCAGCGGCGCCAGGGGCGAACACTGGAACACTGAAGCTTTCTTT	TRBV7-9	TRBJ1-1	NA	NA
CSVAELIQGGKNIQYF	TGCAGCGTTGCCGAATTAATTCAGGGGGGCAAAAACATTCAGTACTTC	TRBV29-1	TRBJ2-4	NA	NA
CASSQVPYEQYF	TGTGCCAGCAGCCAAGTCCCCTACGAGCAGTACTTC	TRBV14	TRBJ2-7	NA	NA
CASSQGSAVFSTEAFF	TGTGCCAGCAGCCAAGGGAGTGCGGTCTTTAGCACTGAAGCTTTCTTT	TRBV14	TRBJ1-1	NA	NA
CSVEDRHNTGELFF	TGCAGCGTTGAGGACAGGCACAACACCGGGGAGCTGTTTTTT	TRBV29-1	TRBJ2-2	TRBD1	NA
CAISEGTSGSPYEQYF	TGTGCCATCAGTGAAGGGACTAGCGGGAGTCCCTACGAGCAGTACTTC	TRBV10-3	TRBJ2-7	TRBD2	NA
CASSFGSSYEQYF	TGTGCCAGCAGCTTCGGCAGCTCCTACGAGCAGTACTTC	TRBV7-9	TRBJ2-7	NA	NA
CASIQTTGTSYEQYF	TGTGCCAGCATCCAAACTACCGGGACCTCCTACGAGCAGTACTTC	TRBV6-5	TRBJ2-7	NA	NA
CASSLGTGEQYF	TGTGCCAGCAGCTTGGGCACTGGGGAGCAGTACTTC	TRBV5-4	TRBJ2-7	NA	NA
CASSGDGNQPQHF	TGTGCCAGCTCTGGGGACGGCAATCAGCCCCAGCATTTT	TRBV9	TRBJ1-5	NA	NA
CASSLRSSGHGAQYF	TGTGCCAGCAGTTTAAGGTCTAGCGGTCATGGGGCCCAGTACTTC	TRBV28	TRBJ2-5	TRBD2	NA
CSVSGDSYEQYF	TGCAGCGTGAGCGGGGATTCCTACGAGCAGTACTTC	TRBV29-1	TRBJ2-7	TRBD2	NA
CASTQGRQSSYNEQFF	TGTGCCAGTACTCAGGGACGCCAAAGCTCCTACAATGAGCAGTTCTTC	TRBV19	TRBJ2-1	NA	NA
CASSRKTGELFF	TGTGCCAGCAGCCGAAAGACCGGGGAGCTGTTTTTT	TRBV5-4	TRBJ2-2	NA	NA
CASSGGGSGAYEQYF	TGTGCCAGCAGCGGCGGGGGGAGCGGGGCCTACGAGCAGTACTTC	TRBV9	TRBJ2-7	TRBD2	once
CASSPERFRNEQYF	TGTGCCAGCAGTCCTGAGCGTTTCCGCAACGAGCAGTACTTC	TRBV27	TRBJ2-7	NA	NA
CSAATPGTGPSEQYF	TGCAGCGCTGCTACTCCCGGGACAGGTCCCAGCGAGCAGTACTTC	TRBV29-1	TRBJ2-7	TRBD1	NA
CASSQDDIAPLNYGYTF	TGCGCCAGCAGCCAAGACGACATAGCGCCCTTAAACTATGGCTACACCTTC	TRBV4-1	TRBJ1-2	NA	NA
CASSPGGGMVQPQHF	TGTGCCAGCAGCCCCGGCGGGGGGATGGTTCAGCCCCAGCATTTT	TRBV7-6	TRBJ1-5	NA	once
CASSQPPGQGPTGELFF	TGTGCCAGCAGTCAACCTCCGGGACAGGGGCCGACCGGGGAGCTGTTTTTT	TRBV2	TRBJ2-2	TRBD1	few
CASSFRELSNYGYTF	TGTGCCAGCAGCTTCCGGGAGTTATCTAACTATGGCTACACCTTC	TRBV5-6	TRBJ1-2	NA	NA
CASTQGYRENTEAFF	TGTGCCAGCACCCAGGGGTACAGGGAGAACACTGAAGCTTTCTTT	TRBV2	TRBJ1-1	NA	NA
CSVEDLYEQFF	TGCAGCGTTGAAGATCTCTATGAGCAGTTCTTC	TRBV29-1	TRBJ2-1	NA	few
CASSPPGGNTEAFF	TGTGCCAGCAGCCCCCCGGGGGGGAACACTGAAGCTTTCTTT	TRBV7-9	TRBJ1-1	NA	NA
CASSFGTGVNEQYF	TGTGCCAGCAGCTTCGGGACAGGGGTCAACGAGCAGTACTTC	TRBV5-6	TRBJ2-7	TRBD1	NA
CASMEGRAKNIQYF	TGTGCCAGCATGGAGGGGAGGGCCAAAAACATTCAGTACTTC	TRBV2	TRBJ2-4	NA	NA
CASSVGAENQETQYF	TGTGCCAGCAGCGTAGGGGCTGAAAACCAAGAGACCCAGTACTTC	TRBV9	TRBJ2-5	NA	NA
CASSQDTGSYNEQLF	TGCGCCAGCAGCCAAGACACTGGATCCTACAATGAGCAGCTCTTC	TRBV4-1	TRBJ2-1	NA	once
CSVPGHMAGYTF	TGCAGCGTGCCGGGACACATGGCGGGCTACACCTTC	TRBV29-1	TRBJ1-2	NA	once
CASSPRRTSISYEQYF	TGTGCCAGCAGCCCGAGGAGGACTAGCATTTCCTACGAGCAGTACTTC	TRBV9	TRBJ2-7	TRBD2	NA
CASSYSKADTQYF	TGTGCCAGCAGTTACTCGAAAGCAGATACGCAGTATTTT	TRBV6-6	TRBJ2-3	NA	NA
CASSMGGDYNEQFF	TGTGCCAGTAGTATGGGGGGCGACTACAATGAGCAGTTCTTC	TRBV19	TRBJ2-1	NA	NA